A single sample gave rise to the 10 T cell receptor beta chains below, sequenced in a study of T cell responses to AZD1222 COVID-19 vaccine. Profiling relied on immunoSEQ multiplex PCR, and the TCRdb table lists in-frame clones only, not all of them. The sample records 120,000 to 150,000 clones, around 90% being singletons. The starting material was peripheral blood, obtained on day 0 of AZD1222 vaccination. Source of these receptors: an adult in good health.

The chain carries TRBV28 and TRBJ2-1, with TRBD2 identical over 9 bases. Germline trimming cut 5 bases from V and 9 bases from J; bases unmatched to any gene: 11. The CDR3 sequence is 15 residues long. Germline loops: CDR1 MDHEN, CDR2 SYDVKM. CDR3 DNA: TGTGCCAGCAGTCCCATAGCGGGAGATCTATCTGAGCAGTTCTTC. It codes for CASSPIAGDLSEQFF.

V usage is TRBV5-5 and J usage is TRBJ2-2; tentatively, D is TRBD2 (5 bases). The germline V gene has CDR1 SGHKS and CDR2 YYEKEE (reference sequence). V lost 0 bases and J 4 bases, leaving 10 bases between the germline ends. This CDR3 is 15 amino acids long. DNA for the CDR3: TGTGCCAGCAGCTTGGTCGCGGGCCCCACCGGGGAGCTGTTTTTT. Amino acid sequence: CASSLVAGPTGELFF. The variable domain in full, with the rest retrieved from reference TRBV5-5 and TRBJ2-2, is DAGVTQSPTHLIKTRGQQVTLRCSPISGHKSVSWYQQVLGQGPQFIFQYYEKEERGRGNFPDRFSARQFPNYSSELNVNALLLGDSALYLCASSLVAGPTGELFFGEGSRLTVL.

This chain joins TRBV19 and TRBJ2-7; 13 bases agree with TRBD2. The CDR3 is made up of 14 amino acids. V shed 5 bases, J shed 5 bases, and the junction held 3 bases outside the gene matches. The V gene's germline CDR1 is LNHDA and CDR2 SQIVND (reference sequence). DNA of the CDR3: TGTGCCAGTAGTGCCGGGACTAGCGGGAACGAGCAGTACTTC. Its protein is CASSAGTSGNEQYF.

The rearrangement links TRBV18 to TRBJ2-1; D is unresolved. This CDR3 spans 15 amino acids. In germline, CDR1 is KGHSH, CDR2 LQKENI. Trimming pared 3 bases from V and 0 bases from J, leaving 9 bases between. CDR3 sequence reads: CASSPDLGSYNEQFF. The CDR3 DNA reads TGTGCCAGCTCACCGGATCTCGGCTCCTACAATGAGCAGTTCTTC.

This chain uses TRBV9 with TRBJ2-7; TRBD1 matches at 10 bases. The trim removed 3 bases at V and 2 bases at J, leaving 2 bases unmatched. The CDR3 runs 14 residues. CDR1 and CDR2 (germline): SGDLS, YYNGEE. The CDR3 DNA sequence: TGTGCCAGCAGCGCGGGACAGGGGCCCTACGAGCAGTACTTC. Residues: CASSAGQGPYEQYF.

This chain uses TRBV28 with TRBJ1-4; possible D gene TRBD1, 5 bases. This CDR3 is built from 16 residues. Per the germline V gene, CDR1 is MDHEN and CDR2 is SYDVKM. V was pared by 5 bases and J by 0 bases, with 13 bases between. CDR3 in amino acids: CASSLPGTPTNEKLFF. CDR3 nucleotide sequence: TGTGCCAGCAGTCTACCCGGGACCCCAACTAATGAAAAACTGTTTTTT.

This chain links TRBV5-1 with TRBJ2-7, with a possible D match to TRBD2 (6 bases). The CDR3 covers 13 residues. V was cut by 7 bases and J by 2 bases, with 13 bases left in between. Germline-derived CDR1 and CDR2 are SGHRS and YFSETQ. The CDR3 DNA reads as TGCGCCAGCGGGACTCTCGGTCCCTACGAGCAGTACTTC. It yields the protein CASGTLGPYEQYF.

This rearrangement joins TRBV4-2 to TRBJ1-5; no firm D call. The CDR3 length is 14 residues. Trimming took 0 bases from V and 6 from J, leaving 9 bases between them. Germline CDR1 reads LGHNA; CDR2 reads YNFKEQ. CDR3 sequence reads: CASSQEKRGQPQHF. The CDR3 bases are TGTGCCAGCAGCCAAGAAAAGCGGGGTCAGCCCCAGCATTTT.

The CDR3 DNA reads TGTGCCAGCAGCCAAGGGGGACCGAGGGACACTGAAGCTTTCTTT. It yields the protein CASSQGGPRDTEAFF. The chain uses TRBV9 and TRBJ1-1; TRBD1 might be the D (6 bases). The V gene's germline CDR1 is SGDLS and CDR2 YYNGEE. Trimming took off 4 bases at V and 3 bases at J, with 16 bases between the two ends. The CDR3 length is 15 residues.

J is TRBJ2-5 and V is TRBV24-1, with TRBD2 as a possible D gene (6 bases). The CDR3 consists of 15 residues. Germline CDR1 and CDR2: KGHDR and SFDVKD. Trimming took 4 bases from V and 0 from J, leaving 11 bases between them. The CDR3 loop reads CATSERELYQETQYF. In nucleotides, the CDR3 is TGTGCCACCAGTGAACGGGAGTTGTACCAAGAGACCCAGTACTTC.